Shown below are 25 T cell receptor beta chains from a single sample sequenced in a study of CXCR3-negative and CXCR3-positive naive CD8 T cells. The authors prepared UMI-labeled TRB cDNA libraries by 5' RACE. Each CDR3 protein gets one entry in TCRdb, which reprocessed the 5' RACE reads and gives no DNA. The ten top clones account for about 1.4%, within a sample of 65,000 to 95,000 distinct CDR3 sequences. Material: naive CXCR3- CD8+ T cells from blood. The sample's subset: CD45RO-CCR7+CD27+CD95- naive CD8+ T cells lacking CXCR3 (TNR3-). These receptors all stem from a human donor in good health. Some clones in this sample may be carry-over from other donors' samples.

The chain couples TRBV29-1 to TRBJ2-2; the D call of TRBD1 rests on TCRdb alone, since no DNA is present to check it. CDR3 length equals 17 residues. The germline CDR1 and CDR2 sequences are SQVTM and ANQGSEA. CDR3 residues: CSVEPLTTGEPTGELFF.

The chain is built from TRBV7-9 and TRBJ2-5; the D call from TCRdb, TRBD2, cannot be confirmed without DNA. The CDR3 sequence is 14 residues long. The germline CDR1 and CDR2 sequences are SEHNR and FQNEAQ (reference sequence). CDR3 residues: CASSLQGPQETQYF.

This sequence joins TRBV6-5 and TRBJ2-2. CDR1 and CDR2 from the germline V gene are MNHEY and SVGAGI. The CDR3 consists of 13 residues. The CDR3 protein is CASRAANTGELFF.

V gene TRBV29-1 combines with J gene TRBJ1-2. This CDR3 region has 11 residues. Per germline, CDR1 SQVTM and CDR2 ANQGSEA. The CDR3: CSVMVNYGYTF.

The rearrangement uses TRBV29-1 and TRBJ2-2; TCRdb calls TRBD1, which cannot be checked without DNA. Looked up from germline, CDR1 is SQVTM and CDR2 is ANQGSEA. The CDR3 loop spans 16 amino acids. CDR3 region: CSVEVETGTRTGELFF.

The J gene is TRBJ2-3, the V gene TRBV28; TCRdb proposes TRBD1, but this gene call is untestable without DNA. The CDR3 has 15 amino acids. CDR1 and CDR2 from the germline V gene are MDHEN and SYDVKM. The CDR3: CASSFLTGGTDTQYF. The full variable domain, rest sourced from reference TRBV28 and TRBJ2-3, is DVKVTQSSRYLVKRTGEKVFLECVQDMDHENMFWYRQDPGLGLRLIYFSYDVKMKEKGDIPEGYSVSREKKERFSLILESASTNQTSMYLCASSFLTGGTDTQYFGPGTRLTVL.

The genes are TRBV9 and TRBJ1-6; the D gene TCRdb calls, TRBD1, cannot be checked with no DNA. CDR1 SGDLS and CDR2 YYNGEE come from the germline V gene. This CDR3 is 14 amino acids long. The CDR3: CASSGWTGGSPLHF. Filled out from reference TRBV9 and TRBJ1-6, the complete variable domain reads DSGVTQTPKHLITATGQRVTLRCSPRSGDLSVYWYQQSLDQGLQFLIQYYNGEERAKGNILERFSAQQFPDLHSELNLSSLELGDSALYFCASSGWTGGSPLHFGNGTRLTVT.

The J gene is TRBJ2-7, the V gene TRBV5-1; TCRdb designates TRBD1, a call that cannot be tested without DNA. Germline lookup yields CDR1 SGHRS and CDR2 YFSETQ. The CDR3 length is 14 residues. CDR3 in amino acids: CASSLVQGAREQYF.

J is TRBJ2-7 and V is TRBV4-1. The CDR3 extends over 15 amino acids. Germline V gives CDR1 MGHRA, CDR2 YSYEKL. CDR3 amino acids: CASSQVSESSYEQYF.

The chain combines TRBV5-1 with TRBJ2-7. This CDR3 is 13 amino acids long. Per the germline V gene, CDR1 is SGHRS and CDR2 is YFSETQ. CDR3 amino acids: CASAREWAHEQYF. The full variable domain, completed using reference TRBV5-1 and TRBJ2-7, is KAGVTQTPRYLIKTRGQQVTLSCSPISGHRSVSWYQQTPGQGLQFLFEYFSETQRNKGNFPGRFSGRQFSNSRSEMNVSTLELGDSALYLCASAREWAHEQYFGPGTRLTVT.

The genes are TRBV6-1 and TRBJ1-1. This CDR3 has 14 amino acids. CDR1 and CDR2 (germline): MNHNS, SASEGT. The chain's CDR3 is CASSVGMELTEAFF.

The V and J genes are TRBV5-4 and TRBJ2-7; TCRdb lists TRBD1, though no DNA is available to test this call. The CDR3 is 12 residues long. Germline-derived CDR1 and CDR2 are SGHNT and YYREEE (reference sequence). The CDR3 loop is CASSPDRVEQYF.

The chain links TRBV3-1 to TRBJ2-5; the D call from TCRdb, TRBD2, cannot be confirmed without DNA. The CDR3 is 17 amino acids. CDR1 and CDR2 from the germline V gene are LGHDT and YNNKEL (reference sequence). The CDR3 sequence is CASSQDPGGRGQETQYF.

V is TRBV7-2 and J is TRBJ2-7. The CDR3 covers 14 residues. CDR1 is SGHTA and CDR2 is FQGNSA in the germline V gene. The CDR3 spells CASSLVPSSYEQYF.

The V and J genes are TRBV14 and TRBJ1-3. Per the germline V gene, CDR1 is SGHDN and CDR2 is FVKESK. The CDR3 contains 17 residues. This CDR3 is CASGSQRRKYSGNTIYF. Filled out from reference TRBV14 and TRBJ1-3, the complete variable domain reads EAGVTQFPSHSVIEKGQTVTLRCDPISGHDNLYWYRRVMGKEIKFLLHFVKESKQDESGMPNNRFLAERTGGTYSTLKVQPAELEDSGVYFCASGSQRRKYSGNTIYFGEGSWLTVV.

This chain joins TRBV15 and TRBJ1-2; the TCRdb call, TRBD1, lacks DNA for checking. CDR3 length: 16 amino acids. The germline CDR1 and CDR2 sequences are LNHNV and YYDKDF (reference sequence). The CDR3 spells CATSRERDRRSYGYTF.

The chain couples TRBV7-2 to TRBJ2-1; there is no DNA to check the TCRdb D call of TRBD1. The germline CDR1 and CDR2 sequences are SGHTA and FQGNSA. This CDR3 has 14 amino acids. CDR3 sequence: CASSGQGDYNEQFF.

The chain combines TRBV6-2 or TRBV6-3 with TRBJ2-1; TCRdb's D gene call, TRBD2, goes unchecked for lack of DNA. The CDR3 is made up of 15 amino acids. Germline V lookup: CDR1 MNHEY, CDR2 SVGEGT. This chain's CDR3 is CASNPGMAGANEQFF.

V usage is TRBV13 and J usage is TRBJ2-5; the D gene TCRdb calls, TRBD1, cannot be checked with no DNA. The germline V gene encodes CDR1 PRHDT and CDR2 FYEKMQ (reference sequence). The CDR3 has 16 residues. CDR3 residues: CASSLRPLGVEETQYF.

The CDR3 loop is CASSLIYLAGGRDEQFF. The chain joins TRBV7-8 to TRBJ2-1; the D call of TRBD2 rests on TCRdb alone, since no DNA is present to check it. The CDR3 runs 17 residues. Germline CDR1 SGHVS, CDR2 FQNEAQ.

The chain couples TRBV6-6 to TRBJ1-2. Germline loops: CDR1 MNHNY, CDR2 SVGAGI (reference sequence). The CDR3 has 14 amino acids. This CDR3 is CASSYIGDAGGYTF.

This chain connects TRBV29-1 to TRBJ2-7. The CDR3 is 11 residues long. The germline gives CDR1 SQVTM, CDR2 ANQGSEA. CDR3 sequence: CSVELGYEQYF.

This CDR3 reads CASSTYASHSNQPQHF. This chain links TRBV6-2 or TRBV6-3 with TRBJ1-5. Germline CDR1 is MNHEY and CDR2 is SVGEGT. The CDR3 totals 16 residues.

The chain has TRBV10-1 and TRBJ2-7. Germline V CDR1 and CDR2: WNHNN, SYGVQD (reference sequence). The CDR3 is 12 residues long. The CDR3 sequence is CASSDTGYEQYF.

The V gene is TRBV6-5, the J gene TRBJ1-4. The CDR3 spans 13 residues. The germline gives CDR1 MNHEY, CDR2 SVGAGI. CDR3 protein: CASSPNPGEKLFF.